The clone carrying this T cell receptor (beta chain) was detected a few times. Its target is not known. The data are from a study of identical twins. Each donor was a healthy Caucasian. Notes on the study in general: Abundant beta clonotypes from cord blood had fewer insertions, unlike memory repertoires, which showed none. Beta out-of-frame twin sharing showed a weaker excess.

CDR1 is LGHDT and CDR2 is YNNKEL in the germline V gene (reference sequence). With 4 bases removed from V and 7 bases from J, the gap between germline ends came to 22 bases. This CDR3 has 16 residues. Unique molecular identifiers were present on the cDNA, which also gained a universal primer site by template switching. From the 5' RACE reads, TCRdb called clonotypes with MiXCR, one entry per CDR3 protein. Of some 500,000 distinct CDR3 sequences listed, 9% to 10% are singletons. These same data were also listed under a study on yellow fever vaccine responses in identical twins.

The sample comprised PBMCs. V gene TRBV3-1 combines with J gene TRBJ1-2; D is unclear. The receptor comes from a woman under 30 in good health. As DNA, the CDR3 is TGTGCCAGCAGCCGGGAGCGGGAAACCTTCGGGGTTGGCTACACCTTC. Translation: CASSRERETFGVGYTF. The full variable domain, rest sourced from reference TRBV3-1 and TRBJ1-2, is DTAVSQTPKYLVTQMGNDKSIKCEQNLGHDTMYWYKQDSKKFLKIMFSYNNKELIINETVPNRFSPKSPDKAHLNLHINSLELGDSAVYFCASSRERETFGVGYTFGSGTRLTVV.